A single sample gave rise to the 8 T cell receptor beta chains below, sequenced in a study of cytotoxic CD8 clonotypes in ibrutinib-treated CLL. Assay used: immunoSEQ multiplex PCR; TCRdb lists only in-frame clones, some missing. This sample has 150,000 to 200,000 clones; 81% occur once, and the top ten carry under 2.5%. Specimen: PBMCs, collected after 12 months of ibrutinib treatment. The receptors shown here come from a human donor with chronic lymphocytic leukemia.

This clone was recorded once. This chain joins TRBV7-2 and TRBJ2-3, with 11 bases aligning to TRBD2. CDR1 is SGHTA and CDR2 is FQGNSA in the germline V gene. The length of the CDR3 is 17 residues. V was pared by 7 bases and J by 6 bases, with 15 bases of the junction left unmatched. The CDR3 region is CASTQGLAGLKGDTQYF. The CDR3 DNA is TGTGCCAGCACCCAAGGACTAGCGGGTTTAAAGGGGGATACGCAGTATTTT.

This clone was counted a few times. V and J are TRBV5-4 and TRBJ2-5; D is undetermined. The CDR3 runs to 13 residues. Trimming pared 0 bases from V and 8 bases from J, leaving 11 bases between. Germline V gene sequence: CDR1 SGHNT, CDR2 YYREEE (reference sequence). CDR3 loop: CASSLDLWDTQYF. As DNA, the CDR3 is TGTGCCAGCAGCTTGGATCTATGGGATACCCAGTACTTC.

CDR3 protein: CASSQAAWTNEQFF. The CDR3 nucleotides read TGTGCCAGCAGCCAAGCGGCGTGGACCAATGAGCAGTTCTTC. The V gene is TRBV7-8, the J gene TRBJ2-1; tentatively, D is TRBD2 (5 bases). V dropped 5 bases and J dropped 6 bases, with 14 bases sitting between them. Looked up from germline, CDR1 is SGHVS and CDR2 is FQNEAQ. This CDR3 has 14 amino acids.

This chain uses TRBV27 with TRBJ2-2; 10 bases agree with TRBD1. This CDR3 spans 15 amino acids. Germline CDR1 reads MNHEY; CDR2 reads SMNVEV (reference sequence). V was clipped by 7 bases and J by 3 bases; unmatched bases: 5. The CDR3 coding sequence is TGTGCCAGCAACCCGACAGGGGGCTACACCGGGGAGCTGTTTTTT. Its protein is CASNPTGGYTGELFF.

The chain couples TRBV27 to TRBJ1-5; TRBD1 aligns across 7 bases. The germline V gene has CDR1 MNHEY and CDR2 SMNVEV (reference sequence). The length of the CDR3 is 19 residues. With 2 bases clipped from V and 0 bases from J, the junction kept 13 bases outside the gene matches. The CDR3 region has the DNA TGTGCCAGCAGTTTAAATGCCCCCGAGACAGGGTTTAGCAATCAGCCCCAGCATTTT. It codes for CASSLNAPETGFSNQPQHF.

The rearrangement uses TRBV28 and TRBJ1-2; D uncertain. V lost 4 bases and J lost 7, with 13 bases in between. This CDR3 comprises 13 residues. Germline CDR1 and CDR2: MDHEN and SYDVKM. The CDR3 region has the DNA TGTGCCAGCAGTTCGGACGGTGTTGGTGGCTACACCTTC. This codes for CASSSDGVGGYTF.

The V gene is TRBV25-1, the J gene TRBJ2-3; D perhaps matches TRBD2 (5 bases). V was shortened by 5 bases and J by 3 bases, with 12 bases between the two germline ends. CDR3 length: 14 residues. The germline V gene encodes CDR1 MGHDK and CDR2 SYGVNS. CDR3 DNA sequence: TGTGCCAGCAGTCGGGGTCTGGGGACAGATACGCAGTATTTT. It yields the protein CASSRGLGTDTQYF. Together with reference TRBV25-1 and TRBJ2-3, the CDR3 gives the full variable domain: EADIYQTPRYLVIGTGKKITLECSQTMGHDKMYWYQQDPGMELHLIHYSYGVNSTEKGDLSSESTVSRIRTEHFPLTLESARPSHTSQYLCASSRGLGTDTQYFGPGTRLTVL.

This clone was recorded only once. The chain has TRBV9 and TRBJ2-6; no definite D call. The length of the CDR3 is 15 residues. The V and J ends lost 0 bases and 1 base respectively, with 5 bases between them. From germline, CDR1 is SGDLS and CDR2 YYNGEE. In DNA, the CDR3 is TGTGCCAGCAGCGTAGTCAAGTCTGGGGCCAACGTCCTGACTTTC. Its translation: CASSVVKSGANVLTF.